This TCR beta chain was profiled in a study of blood T cell repertoires in COVID-19. Germline lookup yields CDR1 MNHEY and CDR2 SVGAGI. This CDR3 has 13 residues. V lost 5 bases to trimming and J lost 4 bases; unmatched junction nucleotides: 3. Two consecutive negative NP/OP PCR tests, clearance, or resolved symptoms defined Cohort 3 recovery. The table came from immunoSEQ multiplex PCR; TCRdb's copy has only in-frame clones and leaves some out. The data contain approximately 300,000 clones, about 87% of them singletons. The chain joins TRBV6-5 to TRBJ2-5, with 8 positions matching TRBD1. Sequencing used PBMCs or T cells enriched from blood (not recorded which). The origin of this receptor is a woman aged 25 to 39 who had recovered from COVID-19. As DNA, the CDR3 is TGTGCCAGCAGTCGACAGGGGATAGAGACCCAGTACTTC. This encodes CASSRQGIETQYF.